The clone carrying this T cell receptor (beta chain) was observed a few times. Its specificity is unknown. This entry is derived from a study of blood T cells in healthy people across ages. Study-level information: Roughly one uniquely barcoded beta molecule per two T cells was captured.

Findings and caveats of the study: Among T cells, TCR beta diversity per million cells dropped roughly linearly as age rose. More naive CD4+ cells and higher diversity were found in long-lived than in aged donors.

J gave up 6 bases and V 5 bases, and 7 bases lay outside the gene matches. The CDR3 loop spans 15 amino acids. Germline V gene data show CDR1 as SEHNR and CDR2 as FQNEAQ (reference sequence). The use of a sample-barcoded 5' primer and a J-beta primer mix characterized a second PCR of about 7 to 12 cycles. TCRdb used MiXCR to reprocess the 5' RACE reads, holding one entry per CDR3 protein. The sample carries roughly 900,000 distinct CDR3 sequences, around 30% recorded once. Sequencing was performed on blood. J is TRBJ2-1 and V is TRBV7-9, with 10 bases lining up with TRBD2. This clonotype was sampled from a woman older than 75 in good health. The CDR3 reads CASSHSGGARNEQFF. CDR3 sequence (DNA): TGTGCCAGCAGCCACAGCGGGGGGGCACGCAATGAGCAGTTCTTC.